What follows are 12 T cell receptor beta chains derived from one specimen sequenced in a study of cytomegalovirus exposure and HLA in healthy donors. Amplification used 60 Vbeta primers and 13 Jbeta primers. Assay: immunoSEQ multiplex PCR; the TCRdb copy retains only in-frame clones and omits some. The repertoire holds more than 150,000 clones, with 84% as singletons. Sequenced: PBMCs. The receptors come from a woman in her 50s in good health and CMV-seropositive.

This clone has a handful of counts. This chain uses TRBV5-1 with TRBJ2-2; 8 positions agree with TRBD2. Germline trimming cut 0 bases from V and 2 bases from J; bases unmatched to any gene: 6. Germline CDR1 is SGHRS and CDR2 is YFSETQ. The CDR3 covers 17 residues. As DNA, the CDR3 is TGCGCCAGCAGCTTGGAGGTAGCGGGGCCCAACACCGGGGAGCTGTTTTTT. Amino acids: CASSLEVAGPNTGELFF.

This chain uses TRBV2 with TRBJ2-2; 7 bases map to TRBD2. J lost 0 bases, V lost 6 bases, and 4 bases had no gene match. CDR3 size: 15 residues. Germline V gives CDR1 SNHLY, CDR2 FYNNEI. The CDR3 sequence: CASSGGTTNTGELFF. CDR3 DNA sequence: TGTGCCAGCAGCGGAGGGACTACGAACACCGGGGAGCTGTTTTTT.

This clone occurred a few times. This sequence joins TRBV6-4 and TRBJ1-1, with 10 bases fitting TRBD1. The CDR3 has 15 residues. Germline trimming cut 6 bases from V and 4 bases from J; bases unmatched to any gene: 8. CDR1 is MRHNA, CDR2 SNTAGT, per germline. CDR3 in amino acids: CASSRPGQGVTEAFF. CDR3 sequence (DNA): TGTGCCAGCAGCCGACCAGGACAGGGGGTCACTGAAGCTTTCTTT.

This clone was seen a single time. The V and J genes are TRBV6-6 and TRBJ1-2; 7 bases map to TRBD1. This CDR3 is built from 12 residues. Germline V gene lookup returns CDR1 MNHNY and CDR2 SVGAGI (reference sequence). The V gene end was trimmed by 5 bases and the J gene end by 6 bases; junction bases not matched to a gene: 3. CDR3 in amino acids: CASSRQGNGYTF. CDR3 DNA sequence: TGTGCCAGCAGTAGACAGGGAAATGGCTACACCTTC.

This rearrangement joins TRBV9 to TRBJ1-6; D unresolved. Trimming cost V 0 bases and J 5 bases, with 9 bases left between them. CDR3 length: 15 residues. CDR1 is SGDLS, CDR2 YYNGEE, per germline. In DNA form, the CDR3 reads TGTGCCAGCAGCGTAGACAGTCCGAATAATTCACCCCTCCACTTT. It specifies CASSVDSPNNSPLHF.

The chain recombines TRBV9 with TRBJ1-5; 7 bases match TRBD1. V lost 4 bases and J lost 0; bases outside the gene matches: 10. The germline V gene encodes CDR1 SGDLS and CDR2 YYNGEE. This CDR3 region has 17 residues. The CDR3 loop is CASSPPGTANSNQPQHF. CDR3 coding DNA: TGTGCCAGCAGCCCCCCCGGGACAGCGAATAGCAATCAGCCCCAGCATTTT.

CDR3 sequence reads: CASSSGVSPYEQYF. DNA of the CDR3: TGTGCCAGCAGCTCAGGGGTTTCACCCTACGAGCAGTACTTC. The chain is built from TRBV7-2 and TRBJ2-7; TRBD1 might be the D (6 bases). Germline lookup yields CDR1 SGHTA and CDR2 FQGNSA. The CDR3 has 14 residues. V was trimmed by 4 bases and J by 2 bases, leaving 12 bases between them.

The chain has TRBV27 and TRBJ2-7, with 10 bases identical to TRBD1. Germline CDR1 is MNHEY and CDR2 is SMNVEV (reference sequence). The V segment lost 5 bases and the J segment 2 bases; nucleotides outside the gene matches: 3. CDR3 length equals 14 residues. CDR3: CASSAGTGAYEQYF. In nucleotides, the CDR3 is TGTGCCAGCAGTGCCGGGACAGGGGCCTACGAGCAGTACTTC.

The sample holds a few counts of this clone. The V call is TRBV6-5, the J call TRBJ1-6, with a weak D call TRBD1 (6 bases). The CDR3 is 14 residues long. Germline assignment: CDR1 MNHEY and CDR2 SVGAGI. The V end was cut by 0 bases, the J end by 10 bases, with 10 bases between. CDR3 nucleotide sequence: TGTGCCAGCAGTTACTCGACGGACAGCTCACCCCTCCACTTT. Translated, it gives CASSYSTDSSPLHF.

This chain uses TRBV7-3 with TRBJ1-5; D is undetermined. The ends were cut back, 2 bases at V and 9 bases at J, with 11 bases in the middle. Germline values: CDR1 SGHTA, CDR2 FQGTGA. This CDR3 region has 13 residues. The CDR3 DNA follows: TGTGCCAGCAGCTTACTGGCTGATGGGCCCCAGCATTTT. It codes for CASSLLADGPQHF. The complete variable domain, with remaining parts taken from reference TRBV7-3 and TRBJ1-5, reads GAGVSQTPSNKVTEKGKYVELRCDPISGHTALYWYRQSLGQGPEFLIYFQGTGAADDSGLPNDRFFAVRPEGSVSTLKIQRTERGDSAVYLCASSLLADGPQHFGDGTRLSIL.

This chain links TRBV30 with TRBJ2-7; D gene unclear. V lost 0 bases to trimming and J lost 2 bases, with 14 bases between them. This CDR3 contains 15 residues. CDR1 GTSNPN and CDR2 SVGIG come from the germline V gene (reference sequence). Written as DNA, the CDR3 is TGTGCCTGGAGTGTGGGTCCGGCAGCGACCTACGAGCAGTACTTC. Translating it yields CAWSVGPAATYEQYF.

This sequence joins TRBV27 and TRBJ2-3, with D possibly TRBD2 on 6 matching bases. CDR3 length equals 18 residues. V shed 3 bases and J shed 0 bases, with 19 bases lying between them. In germline, CDR1 is MNHEY, CDR2 SMNVEV (reference sequence). For the CDR3, the DNA is TGTGCCAGCAGTTTTCTCCTCCGAGACGGGACTAGCACAGATACGCAGTATTTT. This codes for CASSFLLRDGTSTDTQYF.